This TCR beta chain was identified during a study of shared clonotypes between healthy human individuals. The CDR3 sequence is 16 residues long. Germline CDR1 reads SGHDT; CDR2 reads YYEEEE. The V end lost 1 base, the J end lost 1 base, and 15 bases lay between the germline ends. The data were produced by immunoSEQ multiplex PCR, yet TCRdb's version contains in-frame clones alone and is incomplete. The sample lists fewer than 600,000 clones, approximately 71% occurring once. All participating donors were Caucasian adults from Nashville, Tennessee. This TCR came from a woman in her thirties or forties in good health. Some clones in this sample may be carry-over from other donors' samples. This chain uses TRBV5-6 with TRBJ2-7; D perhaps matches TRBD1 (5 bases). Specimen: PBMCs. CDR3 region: CASSLYARGGSYEQYF. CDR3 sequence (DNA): TGTGCCAGCAGCTTGTACGCTAGGGGTGGGTCCTACGAGCAGTACTTC.